The T cell receptor beta chain under discussion was sequenced for a study of T cell responses to AZD1222 COVID-19 vaccine. V was cut by 5 bases and J by 0 bases, with 11 bases left in between. The germline V gene has CDR1 SEHNR and CDR2 FQNEAQ (reference sequence). This CDR3 comprises 14 residues. Sequencing was performed with immunoSEQ multiplex PCR; in TCRdb, only in-frame clones are kept and a portion is missing. The sample includes about 59,000 clones, around 84% of them seen just once. The material sequenced was peripheral blood, taken on day 0 of AZD1222 vaccination. The chain links TRBV7-9 to TRBJ2-7; a weak D match, TRBD1 (6 bases). This receptor was taken from an adult in good health. CDR3 sequence (DNA): TGTGCCAGCAGCCCCTGGACAGTCTCCTACGAGCAGTACTTC. Translated, it gives CASSPWTVSYEQYF.